Listed here are 5 T cell receptor beta chains from one sample, sequenced in a study of PD-L1 blockade in urothelial cancer. Data came from immunoSEQ multiplex PCR; TCRdb stores just in-frame clones and leaves some out. Among about 29,000 clones listed, about 88% were seen once. The source was PBMCs, collected around atezolizumab (anti-PD-L1) treatment. Receptor source: a man aged 45-60 years with urothelial cancer.

CDR3 amino acids: CASSLRAGGIEQFF. In nucleotides, the CDR3 is TGCGCCAGCAGCCTACGAGCGGGAGGGATTGAGCAGTTCTTC. V gene TRBV5-1 combines with J gene TRBJ2-1, with TRBD2 identical over 10 bases. V was clipped by 4 bases and J by 9 bases; unmatched bases: 7. This CDR3 is built from 14 residues. Germline V lookup: CDR1 SGHRS, CDR2 YFSETQ.

The chain links TRBV7-9 to TRBJ2-1; 7 bases map to TRBD1. The germline V gene has CDR1 SEHNR and CDR2 FQNEAQ (reference sequence). The CDR3 is made up of 15 amino acids. V was clipped by 1 base and J by 6 bases; unmatched bases: 6. CDR3 amino acids: CASSLEGAQGNEQFF. The CDR3 DNA reads TGTGCCAGCAGCTTAGAGGGGGCGCAGGGCAATGAGCAGTTCTTC.

As concerns this clone: One end of the junction varies from germline; a read error may be responsible. The chain couples TRBV7-8 to TRBJ2-1; no reliable D call. The CDR3 spans 14 residues. Germline V gene sequence: CDR1 SGHVS, CDR2 FQNEAQ. This chain's CDR3 is CASSLVEDNKEQFF. The CDR3 DNA reads as TGTGCCAGCAGCCTAGTAGAGGATAACAAAGAGCAGTTCTTC.

The chain uses TRBV18 and TRBJ2-6, with D possibly being TRBD1 (5 bases). Germline V CDR1 and CDR2: KGHSH, LQKENI. The CDR3 loop spans 17 amino acids. The V end lost 5 bases, the J end lost 0 bases, and 14 bases lay between the germline ends. CDR3 loop: CASSSSRQSSGANVLTF. The CDR3 nucleotides read TGTGCCAGCTCATCCTCTCGACAGTCCTCTGGGGCCAACGTCCTGACTTTC.

This chain connects TRBV28 to TRBJ2-5; D not certain. V lost 7 bases and J 5 bases, leaving 11 bases between the germline ends. This CDR3 spans 12 amino acids. CDR1 is MDHEN, CDR2 SYDVKM, per germline. The chain's CDR3 is CASNQYGETQYF. The CDR3 nucleotides are TGTGCCAGCAACCAATACGGGGAGACCCAGTACTTC.